The 30 T cell receptor beta chains below come from one sample, sequenced in a study of blood T cell repertoires in COVID-19. The method was immunoSEQ multiplex PCR; TCRdb's version includes in-frame clones alone and lacks a portion of them. The sample includes 350,000 to 550,000 clones, approximately 90% of them seen just once. What was sequenced was peripheral blood. These TCRs come from a woman in her thirties with acute or convalescent COVID-19.

The V call is TRBV18, the J call TRBJ2-3, with D perhaps TRBD2 (5 bases). From germline, CDR1 is KGHSH and CDR2 LQKENI. This CDR3 has 13 amino acids. V was pared by 3 bases and J by 2 bases, with 6 bases between. CDR3 region: CASSPTITDTQYF. In nucleotides, the CDR3 is TGTGCCAGCTCACCGACTATCACAGATACGCAGTATTTT.

The chain employs TRBV24-1 and TRBJ2-3, with D perhaps TRBD1 (6 bases). Germline assignment: CDR1 KGHDR and CDR2 SFDVKD. V shed 8 bases and J shed 2 bases, with 13 bases lying between them. The CDR3 extends over 14 amino acids. CDR3 nucleotides: TGTGCCACCAACTCAGGGGTGGACACAGATACGCAGTATTTT. This translates into CATNSGVDTDTQYF.

This clone appeared a single time. This chain connects TRBV5-1 to TRBJ2-2, with TRBD2 matching 8 bases. This CDR3 is 18 amino acids long. With V trimmed by 5 bases and J by 5 bases, 17 bases remained unmatched. Germline CDR1 reads SGHRS; CDR2 reads YFSETQ. The CDR3 region is CASRSFFGSGGATGELFF. CDR3 sequence (DNA): TGCGCCAGCAGATCATTCTTTGGTTCCGGGGGGGCAACCGGGGAGCTGTTTTTT.

The V call is TRBV12-5, the J call TRBJ1-3; D is ambiguous. CDR3 size: 12 residues. Trimming shortened V by 5 bases and J by 12 bases, and 14 bases separated the two germline ends. Per germline, CDR1 LGHNT and CDR2 FRNRAP. The CDR3 region has the DNA TGTGCTAGTGGTCCAGGCCCCTCCTTCATATATTTT. It yields the protein CASGPGPSFIYF.

DNA of the CDR3: TGTGCCAGCAGTGAGAGGGTATTGCGATATGGCTACACCTTC. Amino acids: CASSERVLRYGYTF. The rearrangement uses TRBV2 and TRBJ1-2; D not certain. The CDR3 totals 14 residues. Germline loops: CDR1 SNHLY, CDR2 FYNNEI. Trimming pared 3 bases from V and 5 bases from J, leaving 13 bases between.

The chain has TRBV5-1 and TRBJ2-7; 9 bases match TRBD1. V was pared by 4 bases and J by 6 bases, with 11 bases of the junction left unmatched. CDR1 is SGHRS, CDR2 YFSETQ, per germline. The CDR3 is 15 amino acids. CDR3 amino acids: CASSNTIGQGLEQYF. The CDR3 DNA is TGCGCCAGCAGCAACACGATCGGACAGGGGCTCGAGCAGTACTTC.

This clone was recorded only once. The rearrangement uses TRBV5-8 and TRBJ2-7; 8 bases line up with TRBD2. V lost 1 base to trimming and J lost 5 bases; unmatched junction nucleotides: 8. The CDR3 covers 15 residues. CDR1 and CDR2 from the germline V gene are SGHTS and YDEGEE. CDR3 sequence: CASSLYRGGVDEQYF. The CDR3 DNA sequence: TGTGCCAGCAGCTTGTACCGGGGGGGCGTGGACGAGCAGTACTTC.

Turning to this clone: Compared with germline, one end of the junction differs, possibly owing to a read error. V gene TRBV12-3 or TRBV12-4 combines with J gene TRBJ2-1; 7 nucleotides align to TRBD1. The CDR3 runs to 11 residues. The CDR3 loop reads CASSSDRERFF. The DNA for the CDR3 is TGTGCCAGCAGTTCCGACAGGGAGCGGTTCTTC.

The CDR3 region is CASSDGTARGETQYF. The CDR3 bases are TGTGCCAGCAGCGACGGGACAGCCCGCGGAGAGACCCAGTACTTC. The chain links TRBV9 to TRBJ2-5, with 7 bases that match TRBD1. The length of the CDR3 is 15 residues. Losses at the gene ends were 3 bases for V and 4 bases for J; bases not matched to a gene: 9. CDR1 and CDR2 (germline): SGDLS, YYNGEE.

The chain carries TRBV30 and TRBJ2-3, with D possibly being TRBD1 (5 bases). V was pared by 4 bases and J by 0 bases, with 11 bases between. This CDR3 is built from 14 residues. The germline CDR1 and CDR2 sequences are GTSNPN and SVGIG (reference sequence). The CDR3 sequence: CAWNLGASTDTQYF. DNA of the CDR3: TGTGCCTGGAACCTAGGGGCCAGCACAGATACGCAGTATTTT.

The chain uses TRBV7-6 and TRBJ1-2, with a weak D call TRBD1 (5 bases). The CDR3 loop spans 12 amino acids. V lost 1 base to trimming and J lost 7 bases, with 7 bases between them. Germline V gene sequence: CDR1 SGHVS, CDR2 FNYEAQ. DNA for the CDR3: TGTGCCAGCAGCTTAGAAGGGGTTGGCTACACCTTC. Its translation: CASSLEGVGYTF.

The chain recombines TRBV25-1 with TRBJ2-5, with D possibly TRBD1 on 6 matching bases. Trimming left V 2 bases short and J 1 base short, with 11 bases between. CDR1 is MGHDK and CDR2 is SYGVNS in the germline V gene. CDR3 length equals 15 residues. The DNA of the CDR3 is TGTGCCAGCAGTGAACTGGGCAGGGGCCAAGAGACCCAGTACTTC. The encoded protein is CASSELGRGQETQYF.

The rearrangement joins TRBV30 to TRBJ2-3, with TRBD1 matching 10 bases. The ends lost 0 bases at V and 3 bases at J; junction bases unmatched: 12. This CDR3 has 18 residues. Germline CDR1 and CDR2: GTSNPN and SVGIG (reference sequence). The CDR3 loop is CAWSVGQGYGFQTDTQYF. The CDR3 DNA sequence: TGTGCCTGGAGTGTGGGACAGGGGTATGGATTCCAAACAGATACGCAGTATTTT.

This sequence joins TRBV6-6 and TRBJ2-7; 9 nucleotides line up with TRBD1. The V segment lost 6 bases and the J segment 7 bases; nucleotides outside the gene matches: 28. Germline-derived CDR1 and CDR2 are MNHNY and SVGAGI (reference sequence). This CDR3 spans 20 amino acids. The CDR3 DNA reads TGTGCCAGCAGCAAAAGAGGTGGAGGGGCCACAGGGGGCGCTCTGAAAGAGCAGTACTTC. Its protein is CASSKRGGGATGGALKEQYF.

The chain uses TRBV9 and TRBJ2-5; TRBD2 might be the D (5 bases). The V end was cut by 4 bases, the J end by 4 bases, with 11 bases between. The CDR3 consists of 13 residues. In germline, CDR1 is SGDLS, CDR2 YYNGEE. This CDR3 is CASSSLVGETQYF. The DNA for the CDR3 is TGTGCCAGCAGCTCACTAGTGGGAGAGACCCAGTACTTC.

The chain combines TRBV15 with TRBJ2-5, with TRBD1 as a possible D gene (6 bases). The CDR3 is 13 amino acids. The germline V gene has CDR1 LNHNV and CDR2 YYDKDF (reference sequence). V gave up 8 bases and J gave up 3 bases, with 13 bases separating them. The CDR3 DNA sequence: TGTGCCACCCAGGGGCAGGAGGAAGAGACCCAGTACTTC. This translates into CATQGQEEETQYF.

The V call is TRBV1, the J call TRBJ2-7; TRBD1 reflects the table's D call only, with no check against the DNA. TRBV1 is a pseudogene locus. The CDR3 is 13 amino acids. The CDR3 spells CTSSQDRSYEQYF. CDR3 bases: TGCACCAGCAGCCAGGACAGATCCTACGAGCAGTACTTC.

V is TRBV9 and J is TRBJ2-4; 7 bases line up with TRBD1. The length of the CDR3 is 15 residues. Germline CDR1 SGDLS, CDR2 YYNGEE. With V trimmed by 2 bases and J by 6 bases, 8 bases remained unmatched. DNA for the CDR3: TGTGCCAGCAGCGTCAGACCGGGACAGTTAAACATTCAGTACTTC. As protein: CASSVRPGQLNIQYF.

V and J are TRBV6-5 and TRBJ1-5, with D uncertain. Germline V gene sequence: CDR1 MNHEY, CDR2 SVGAGI. Trimming stripped 6 bases from V and 7 bases from J, with 16 bases between. The CDR3 has 14 residues. The CDR3 coding sequence is TGTGCCAGCAGAGCACGAGGGTCGGGACAGCCCCAGCATTTT. This codes for CASRARGSGQPQHF.

This chain links TRBV7-6 with TRBJ1-4, with 10 bases fitting TRBD1. The length of the CDR3 is 14 residues. V gave up 4 bases and J gave up 7 bases; unmatched junction bases: 3. The V gene's germline CDR1 is SGHVS and CDR2 FNYEAQ. The CDR3: CASSSRDRGEKLFF. The CDR3, as DNA: TGTGCCAGCAGCTCCCGGGACAGGGGTGAAAAACTGTTTTTT.

The chain has TRBV28 and TRBJ1-1, with 8 nucleotides matching TRBD1. The germline V gene has CDR1 MDHEN and CDR2 SYDVKM. There are 13 residues in the CDR3. V dropped 4 bases and J dropped 9; count of bases not matched to a gene: 7. The CDR3 here is CASSSGQGSKAFF. DNA of the CDR3: TGTGCCAGCAGTTCCGGACAGGGAAGCAAAGCTTTCTTT.

The chain recombines TRBV2 with TRBJ2-7; tentatively, D is TRBD1 (5 bases). Deletions cut 4 bases from V and 1 base from J, with 14 bases between. CDR1 is SNHLY and CDR2 is FYNNEI in the germline V gene. CDR3 size: 15 residues. The CDR3 spells CASSGRRVVSYEQYF. The DNA of the CDR3 is TGTGCCAGCAGTGGCCGCAGGGTGGTTTCCTACGAGCAGTACTTC.

This clone has just one count. V gene TRBV5-1 combines with J gene TRBJ2-3; D may be TRBD2 (6 bases). CDR1 SGHRS and CDR2 YFSETQ come from the germline V gene. Trimming stripped 7 bases from V and 3 bases from J, with 21 bases between. The CDR3 spans 16 residues. DNA for the CDR3: TGCGCCAGCGGGCTCGGCGGAGCCCGGGGGACAGATACGCAGTATTTT. Translation: CASGLGGARGTDTQYF.

The CDR3 nucleotides are TGCGCCAGCAGCTCAGAGGGGAGGGGGAATTCACCCCTCCACTTT. Translating gives CASSSEGRGNSPLHF. This rearrangement joins TRBV5-1 to TRBJ1-6; TRBD1 might be the D (6 bases). Per germline, CDR1 SGHRS and CDR2 YFSETQ. The V gene lost 3 bases and the J gene lost 7 bases, with 14 bases spanning the gap. CDR3 length: 15 residues. Variable domain in full (rest from reference TRBV5-1 and TRBJ1-6): KAGVTQTPRYLIKTRGQQVTLSCSPISGHRSVSWYQQTPGQGLQFLFEYFSETQRNKGNFPGRFSGRQFSNSRSEMNVSTLELGDSALYLCASSSEGRGNSPLHFGNGTRLTVT.

This clone was found once. CDR3 in amino acids: CAWSQTGGEQYF. CDR3 in DNA: TGTGCCTGGAGTCAAACAGGGGGAGAGCAGTACTTC. The rearrangement uses TRBV30 and TRBJ2-7, with 8 bases matching TRBD1. The J segment lost 7 bases and the V segment lost 2 bases, leaving 4 bases of the junction unmatched. Germline-derived CDR1 and CDR2 are GTSNPN and SVGIG (reference sequence). The CDR3 extends over 12 amino acids.

J is TRBJ2-2 and V is TRBV19, with 8 nucleotides matching TRBD1. The germline V gene has CDR1 LNHDA and CDR2 SQIVND (reference sequence). The length of the CDR3 is 14 residues. The ends lost 5 bases at V and 6 bases at J; junction bases unmatched: 5. The CDR3 DNA reads TGTGCCAGTAGTCCGGGACAGGTGGCCGGGGAGCTGTTTTTT. Translated: CASSPGQVAGELFF.

The J gene is TRBJ2-2, the V gene TRBV29-1; weak D call: TRBD2 (6 bases). The V gene lost 5 bases and the J gene lost 5 bases, with 9 bases spanning the gap. The CDR3 extends over 12 amino acids. Germline CDR1 reads SQVTM; CDR2 reads ANQGSEA. DNA of the CDR3: TGCAGCGTTCTAAGCGGGACCGGGGAGCTGTTTTTT. Protein product: CSVLSGTGELFF.

The chain has TRBV4-1 and TRBJ1-4; 7 positions match TRBD1. With V trimmed by 4 bases and J by 3 bases, 8 bases remained unmatched. This CDR3 has 16 residues. Germline V gene data show CDR1 as MGHRA and CDR2 as YSYEKL. CDR3 residues: CASSLRQGAPNEKLFF. The CDR3 DNA reads TGCGCCAGCAGCCTACGACAGGGTGCCCCTAATGAAAAACTGTTTTTT.

The V call is TRBV20-1, the J call TRBJ1-4; D call uncertain. The CDR3 is made up of 11 amino acids. The germline V gene has CDR1 DFQATT and CDR2 SNEGSKA (reference sequence). V was trimmed by 7 bases and J by 7 bases, leaving 10 bases between them. Here the CDR3 reads CSVSAGEKLFF. DNA of the CDR3: TGCAGTGTTTCGGCGGGTGAAAAACTGTTTTTT.

The V and J genes are TRBV9 and TRBJ1-4; no clear D gene. Trimming shortened V by 1 base and J by 5 bases, and 12 bases separated the two germline ends. The germline CDR1 and CDR2 sequences are SGDLS and YYNGEE. CDR3 length: 15 amino acids. The CDR3 reads CASSVTAARNEKLFF. DNA of the CDR3: TGTGCCAGCAGCGTAACGGCAGCCAGGAATGAAAAACTGTTTTTT.